This entry describes one T cell receptor beta chain. The data were obtained in a study of blood T cell repertoires in COVID-19. As for the study in general: The analysed material was cDNA or gDNA that came from T cells, B-cell-depleted T cells, or PBMCs.

Sequenced by immunoSEQ multiplex PCR; TCRdb stores in-frame clones only, minus some. The repertoire holds 150,000 to 200,000 clones, with more than 70% as singletons. After removal of 1 base from V and 8 bases from J, the junction contained 7 bases not matched to a gene. This CDR3 region has 16 residues. The germline V gene has CDR1 SEHNR and CDR2 FQNEAQ (reference sequence). This sequence joins TRBV7-9 and TRBJ1-4, with TRBD1 matching 10 bases. The sequencing input was peripheral blood. This sequence was found in a woman in her 70s who had recovered from COVID-19. CDR3 DNA sequence: TGTGCCAGCAGCTTAGGACGACAGGGGGCGCGAGAAAAACTGTTTTTT. Amino acids: CASSLGRQGAREKLFF.